This T cell receptor (beta chain) originates from a study of Graves' ophthalmopathy and Graves' hyperthyroidism. Amplification of the TCR beta CDR3 regions used RNA transcripts (as template). HTBI-primed RT-PCR formed the first round, and a multiplex PCR formed the second. TCRdb re-called the multiplex PCR reads through MiXCR, storing one row per CDR3 protein. The data hold approximately 500,000 distinct CDR3 sequences, with roughly an eighth observed a single time. Ten or more counts support this clonotype. Germline CDR1 and CDR2: MNHNS and SASEGT. Trimming removed 4 bases at V and 4 bases at J, with 13 bases between. This CDR3 region has 14 residues.

V gene TRBV6-1 combines with J gene TRBJ1-2, with a tentative D call TRBD1 (6 bases). Material for sequencing was blood. The TCR comes from a woman aged 25 to 39 with Graves' ophthalmopathy. CDR3 protein: CASSAGGPSYGYTF. The CDR3 nucleotides are TGTGCCAGCAGTGCGGGGGGCCCCTCCTATGGCTACACCTTC.